In its sample, the clone carrying this T cell receptor (beta chain) was seen once. Its antigen remains unidentified. When sampled, the donors appeared nominally healthy, though they likely had unrecorded immune exposures. A multiplex PCR was run with 60 Vbeta primers and 13 Jbeta primers. Using immunoSEQ multiplex PCR, the repertoire was profiled, and TCRdb retains in-frame clones only, with some absent. This sample yields tens of thousands of clones, of which over 75% are seen a single time; around 8.9% belongs to the top ten. V dropped 3 bases and J dropped 1 base, with 15 bases sitting between them. This CDR3 has 16 residues. Looked up from germline, CDR1 is MNHNS and CDR2 is SASEGT. This record belongs to a study of cytomegalovirus exposure and HLA in healthy donors. Study summary: Genotyping showed around 80% of about 370 donors falling in the Caucasian-associated ancestry cluster.

Overall study results and limits: Sequencing artifact likely explains a cluster of highly shared sequence variants. Indistinguishable V segments such as TRBV6-2 and TRBV6-3 were excluded.

Material: PBMCs. This receptor was identified in a man aged 35 to 55 in good health and CMV-seronegative. This rearrangement joins TRBV6-1 to TRBJ2-5; perhaps TRBD2 as D (7 bases). This CDR3 is CASSESGEGVQETQYF. CDR3 DNA sequence: TGTGCCAGCAGTGAGTCAGGGGAGGGGGTCCAAGAGACCCAGTACTTC.